This is a list of T cell receptor beta chains from one sample in a study of cytomegalovirus exposure and HLA in healthy donors. TCRdb keeps only in-frame clones here, not all; method: immunoSEQ multiplex PCR. The sample has more than 250,000 clones; just over 85% are singletons. Sequencing used PBMCs. The receptors were gathered from a young woman in good health and CMV-seronegative. Both conserved end residues are part of each CDR3. D genes are given only for firm matches. A row's size may be missing; if present it is once, few, many or a size class.

TRBD2 TRBJ2-1 TRBV9 - CASSVVGGRSYNEQFF TGTGCCAGCAGCGTAGTAGGCGGGAGGTCCTACAATGAGCAGTTCTTC
- TRBJ2-7 TRBV5-8 - CASSFQAPHYEQYF TGTGCCAGCAGCTTTCAAGCTCCGCACTACGAGCAGTACTTC
TRBD2 TRBJ2-3 TRBV27 - CASRITSGRTDTQYF TGTGCCAGCAGGATTACTAGCGGGAGGACAGATACGCAGTATTTT
TRBD2 TRBJ2-7 TRBV5-1 - CASSHLAGEVREQYF TGCGCCAGCAGCCATCTAGCGGGAGAAGTGAGGGAGCAGTACTTC
TRBD2 TRBJ2-2 TRBV2 once CASRGPRLAGGYTGELFF TGTGCCAGCAGGGGCCCGCGACTAGCGGGAGGATATACCGGGGAGCTGTTTTTT
- TRBJ1-5 TRBV6-5 - CASTQGFNQPQHF TGTGCCAGCACACAGGGTTTCAATCAGCCCCAGCATTTT
TRBD2 TRBJ2-1 TRBV27 - CASSSPLAGGPEQFF TGTGCCAGCAGTTCCCCGTTAGCGGGAGGCCCAGAGCAGTTCTTC
TRBD2 TRBJ2-7 TRBV14 - CASSTLAGPYEQYF TGTGCCAGCAGCACTCTAGCGGGACCCTACGAGCAGTACTTC
- TRBJ2-5 TRBV5-1 - CASSIPGEETQYF TGCGCCAGCAGCATCCCGGGGGAAGAGACCCAGTACTTC
- TRBJ2-5 TRBV7-9 - CASSPSQETQYF TGTGCCAGCAGCCCATCCCAAGAGACCCAGTACTTC
TRBD2 TRBJ2-1 TRBV5-6 once CASSSGLAGEQFF TGTGCCAGCAGCTCTGGACTAGCTGGTGAGCAGTTCTTC
TRBD2 TRBJ2-1 TRBV7-9 - CASSLRDYDNEQFF TGTGCCAGCAGCTTAAGGGACTATGACAATGAGCAGTTCTTC
TRBD2 TRBJ2-7 TRBV5-1 - CASSLWGTSSVYEQYF TGCGCCAGCAGCTTGTGGGGGACTAGTAGTGTTTACGAGCAGTACTTC
- TRBJ2-7 TRBV9 - CASSSGGGDEQYF TGTGCCAGCTCTAGTGGAGGCGGTGACGAGCAGTACTTC
- TRBJ2-5 TRBV4-3 few CASSRTLSGVIETQYF TGCGCCAGCAGCCGCACATTGTCGGGGGTGATAGAGACCCAGTACTTC
- TRBJ2-7 TRBV7-2 - CASSPPGTYEQYF TGTGCCAGCAGCCCCCCGGGGACCTACGAGCAGTACTTC
- TRBJ1-2 TRBV19 few CATDSGAPPGGYTF TGTGCCACAGACAGCGGGGCCCCACCGGGTGGCTACACCTTC
- TRBJ2-1 TRBV13 - CASIKGIGGTEQFF TGTGCCAGCATCAAGGGCATCGGGGGGACAGAGCAGTTCTTC
TRBD2 TRBJ2-3 TRBV4-3 - CASSQDVPGIAGTLGVQYF TGCGCCAGCAGCCAAGATGTACCCGGTATAGCGGGAACCCTGGGGGTGCAGTATTTT
TRBD1 TRBJ1-3 TRBV4-2 once CASRMGTDSGNTIYF TGTGCCAGCCGAATGGGGACAGACTCTGGAAACACCATATATTTT
- TRBJ1-5 TRBV9 once CASSPRGDSNQPQHF TGTGCCAGCAGCCCCCGGGGGGATAGCAATCAGCCCCAGCATTTT
TRBD1 TRBJ1-5 TRBV6-1 - CASSEVQDRGQPQHF TGTGCCAGCAGTGAAGTTCAAGACAGGGGACAGCCCCAGCATTTT
- TRBJ1-2 TRBV5-5 few CASSLAFANYGYTF TGTGCCAGCAGCTTGGCGTTTGCGAACTATGGCTACACCTTC
TRBD2 TRBJ2-7 TRBV5-6 - CASSLGGITSDASYEQYF TGTGCCAGCAGCTTGGGGGGGATAACTAGCGATGCCTCCTACGAGCAGTACTTC
- TRBJ2-7 TRBV11-2 - CASSLENSYSYEQYF TGTGCCAGCAGCTTAGAGAACAGTTACTCCTACGAGCAGTACTTC
- TRBJ1-2 TRBV6-5 - CASSSGQFINGYTF TGTGCCAGCAGTTCCGGACAGTTTATAAATGGCTACACCTTC
- TRBJ1-5 TRBV28 - CASSPLDLAREPQHF TGTGCCAGCAGTCCCCTGGACTTAGCAAGGGAGCCCCAGCATTTT
TRBD1 TRBJ1-2 TRBV10-2 - CASSKGQENYGYTF TGCGCCAGCAGCAAGGGACAGGAAAACTATGGCTACACCTTC
- TRBJ2-3 TRBV15 - CATSRSDSSDTQYF TGTGCCACCAGCAGAAGTGACTCCTCAGATACGCAGTATTTT
TRBD1 TRBJ2-5 TRBV7-7 - CASSLDRGHETQYF TGTGCCAGCAGCTTAGACAGGGGGCACGAGACCCAGTACTTC
- TRBJ1-2 TRBV6-5 - CASSYSGVSYGYTF TGTGCCAGCAGTTACTCCGGGGTCTCCTATGGCTACACCTTC
TRBD1 TRBJ1-2 TRBV27 - CASSLLGTGNYGYTF TGTGCCAGCAGTTTACTGGGGACAGGGAACTATGGCTACACCTTC
- TRBJ1-3 TRBV18 - CASSPVQKGDTIYF TGTGCCAGCTCACCAGTCCAAAAAGGGGACACCATATATTTT
- TRBJ1-2 TRBV7-9 - CASSLEQGDGYTF TGTGCCAGCAGCTTAGAACAGGGTGATGGCTACACCTTC
- TRBJ2-1 TRBV9 - CASTLPSVGVFFHEQFF TGTGCCAGCACCCTACCAAGCGTCGGGGTTTTTTTTCATGAGCAGTTCTTC
TRBD1 TRBJ2-4 TRBV4-3 - CASSHTDRLAKNIQYF TGCGCCAGCAGCCATACGGACAGGCTAGCCAAAAACATTCAGTACTTC
- TRBJ2-2 TRBV28 - CASSSAAVNTGELFF TGTGCCAGCAGTTCCGCGGCAGTCAACACCGGGGAGCTGTTTTTT
- TRBJ2-3 TRBV5-1 - CASSLDSSTDTQYF TGCGCCAGCAGCTTGGACTCCAGCACAGATACGCAGTATTTT
TRBD1 TRBJ1-2 TRBV27 few CASGETGEPYGYTF TGTGCCAGCGGTGAGACAGGGGAACCCTATGGCTACACCTTC
TRBD1 TRBJ1-2 TRBV19 - CASSPTTGTGRYGYTF TGTGCCAGTAGTCCGACCACCGGGACAGGGCGGTATGGCTACACCTTC
- TRBJ2-5 TRBV7-9 - CASSLAGQLRYF TGTGCCAGCAGCTTAGCAGGACAGTTACGGTACTTC
- TRBJ1-1 TRBV7-9 - CASSQGSFLARTEAFF TGTGCCAGCAGCCAAGGATCTTTCTTGGCGCGGACTGAAGCTTTCTTT
- TRBJ1-4 TRBV5-8 once CASSYRAAPREKLFF TGTGCCAGCAGTTACAGGGCCGCCCCGCGTGAAAAACTGTTTTTT
- TRBJ1-1 TRBV4-3 - CASSQAPSGVGTEAFF TGCGCCAGCAGCCAAGCCCCCTCGGGGGTTGGCACTGAAGCTTTCTTT
- TRBJ1-4 TRBV2 - CASSEALGENEKLFF TGTGCCAGCAGTGAAGCGCTGGGAGAAAATGAAAAACTGTTTTTT
- TRBJ2-1 TRBV5-4 - CASSLDSGSSYNEQFF TGTGCCAGCAGCCTGGATAGCGGAAGCTCCTACAATGAGCAGTTCTTC
- TRBJ1-2 TRBV6-6 once CASEAGWGAHYGYTF TGTGCCAGCGAGGCAGGGTGGGGTGCCCACTATGGCTACACCTTC